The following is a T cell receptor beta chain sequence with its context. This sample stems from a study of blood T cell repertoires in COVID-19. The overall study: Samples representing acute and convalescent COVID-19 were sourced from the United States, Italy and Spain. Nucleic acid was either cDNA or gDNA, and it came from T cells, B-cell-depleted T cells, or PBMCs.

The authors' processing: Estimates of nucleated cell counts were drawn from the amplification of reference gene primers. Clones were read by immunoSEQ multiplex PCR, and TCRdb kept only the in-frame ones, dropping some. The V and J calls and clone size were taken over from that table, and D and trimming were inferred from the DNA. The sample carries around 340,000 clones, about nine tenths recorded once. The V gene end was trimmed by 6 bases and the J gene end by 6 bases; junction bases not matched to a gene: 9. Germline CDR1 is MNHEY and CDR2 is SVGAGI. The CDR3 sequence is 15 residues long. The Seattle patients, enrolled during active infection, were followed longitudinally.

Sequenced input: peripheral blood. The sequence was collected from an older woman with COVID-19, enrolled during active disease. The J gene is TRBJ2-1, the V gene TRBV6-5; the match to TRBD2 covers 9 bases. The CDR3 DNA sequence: TGTGCCAGCAGGTCGTTTGCGGGGGGGGCCAATGAGCAGTTCTTC. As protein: CASRSFAGGANEQFF.